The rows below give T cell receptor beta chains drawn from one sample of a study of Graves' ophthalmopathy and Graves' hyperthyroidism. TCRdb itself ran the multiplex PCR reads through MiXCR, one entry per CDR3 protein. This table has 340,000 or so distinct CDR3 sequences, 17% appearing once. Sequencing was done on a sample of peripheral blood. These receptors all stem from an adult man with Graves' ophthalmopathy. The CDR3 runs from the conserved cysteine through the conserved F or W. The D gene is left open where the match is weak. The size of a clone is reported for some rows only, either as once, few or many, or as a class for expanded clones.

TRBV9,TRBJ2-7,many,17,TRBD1,TGTGCCAGCAGCGTAGATAGCCGGACAGGGGCGAACTACGAGCAGTACTTC,CASSVDSRTGANYEQYF
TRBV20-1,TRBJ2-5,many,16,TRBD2,TGCAGTGCTCCCCGTTTAATAGCGGGGGGGATGGGGACCCAGTACTTC,CSAPRLIAGGMGTQYF
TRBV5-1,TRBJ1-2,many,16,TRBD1,TGCGCCAGCAGCTTGGCAGGGCAGGGGGTAGACTATGGCTACACCTTC,CASSLAGQGVDYGYTF
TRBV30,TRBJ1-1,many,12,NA,TGTGCCTGGAGTTATCAGAACACTGAAGCTTTCTTT,CAWSYQNTEAFF
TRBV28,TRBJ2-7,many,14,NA,TGTGCCAGCAGTCCCAATGACGGACCCTACGAGCAGTACTTC,CASSPNDGPYEQYF
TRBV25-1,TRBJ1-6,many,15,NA,TGTGCCAGCAGGGATAGGACGTACGATAATTCACCCCTCCACTTT,CASRDRTYDNSPLHF
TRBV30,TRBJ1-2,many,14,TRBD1,TGTGCCTGGAGGCGGGACAGGGGGCTAGGTGGCTACACCTTC,CAWRRDRGLGGYTF
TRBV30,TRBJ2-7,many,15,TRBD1,TGTGCCTGGAGTGTACGAGGACAGGGGACCTCCGAGCAGTACTTC,CAWSVRGQGTSEQYF
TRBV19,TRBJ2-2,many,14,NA,TGTGCCAGTAGTTCGCGGGTTGGCGCCGGGGAGCTGTTTTTT,CASSSRVGAGELFF
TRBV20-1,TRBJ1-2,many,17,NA,TGCAGTGCTAGCCCCCCCGGTACAGCCGGGTGGAACTATGGCTACACCTTC,CSASPPGTAGWNYGYTF
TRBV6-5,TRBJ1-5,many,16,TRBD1,TGTGCCAGCGAAGCAGGGACAGCAAGAATCAATCAGCCCCAGCATTTT,CASEAGTARINQPQHF
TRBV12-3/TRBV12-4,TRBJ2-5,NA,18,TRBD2,TGTGCCAGCAGTTTATACCTTTCGACTAGCGGGAGCGGTGAGACCCAGTACTTC,CASSLYLSTSGSGETQYF
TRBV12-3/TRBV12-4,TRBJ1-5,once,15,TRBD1,TGTGCCAGCAGTTTAGCGCAGACAGGGAATCAGCCCCAGCCTTTT,CASSLAQTGNQPQPF
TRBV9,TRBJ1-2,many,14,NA,TGTGCCAGCAGCGTCGGGAGGGGCAAGTATGGCTACACCTTC,CASSVGRGKYGYTF
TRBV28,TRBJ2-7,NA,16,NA,TGTGCCAGCAGGTCACAGGGGATGGGAGGTTATTACGAGCAGTACTTC,CASRSQGMGGYYEQYF
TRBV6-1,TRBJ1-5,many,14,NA,TGTGCCAGCAGTGAAGGCAGGGTTAATCAGCCCCAGCATTTT,CASSEGRVNQPQHF
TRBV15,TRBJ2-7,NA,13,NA,TGTGCCACCAGCAGGGGGATCTTCTACGAGCAGTACTTC,CATSRGIFYEQYF
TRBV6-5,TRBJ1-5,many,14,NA,TGTGCCAGCGCCGCAGGGGCGAATAATCAGCCCCAGCATTTT,CASAAGANNQPQHF
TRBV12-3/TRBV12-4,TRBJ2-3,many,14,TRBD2,TGTGCCAGCAGTTTCCTAGCGGGCCGAGATACGCAGTATTTT,CASSFLAGRDTQYF
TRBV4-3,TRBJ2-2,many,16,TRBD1,TGCGCCAGCAGCCAAGGCAGGGGGCGAAACACCGGGGAGCTGTTTTTT,CASSQGRGRNTGELFF
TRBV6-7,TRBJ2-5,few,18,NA,TGTGCCGGATCTTTTACTTACTGGGGGGTCGAGAGAAAAGAGACCCAGTACTTC,CAGSFTYWGVERKETQYF
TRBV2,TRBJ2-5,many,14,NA,TGTGCCAGCAAGTGGGATATGGGCCAAGAGACCCAGTACTTC,CASKWDMGQETQYF
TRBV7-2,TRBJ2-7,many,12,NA,TGTGCCAGCAGCTTACACGTTTACGAGCAGTACTTC,CASSLHVYEQYF
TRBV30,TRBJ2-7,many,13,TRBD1,TGTGCCAAAAAGCCGCAGGGGGCCTACGAGCAGTACTTC,CAKKPQGAYEQYF
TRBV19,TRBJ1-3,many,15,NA,TGTGCCAGTACTACTGCATTGGGCTCTGGAAACACCATATATTTT,CASTTALGSGNTIYF
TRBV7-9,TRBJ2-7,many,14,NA,TGTGCCAGCAGCTTAAGTTGGGAGCCGGGAGAGCAGTACTTC,CASSLSWEPGEQYF